The 5 T cell receptor beta chains below were found in one sample sequenced in a study of esophageal squamous cell carcinoma under preoperative chemotherapy. Sample time point: before preoperative PTX-NDP chemotherapy. Via MiXCR, TCRdb re-called the PCR reads, giving one row per CDR3 protein. Here the sample spans roughly 15,000 distinct CDR3 sequences, roughly 60% being singletons. This specimen was acquired from a patient given preoperative chemotherapy. These TCRs come from a human donor with esophageal squamous cell carcinoma. The donor label of this sample is uncertain.

The J gene is TRBJ1-4, the V gene TRBV7-2, with a possible D match to TRBD1 (5 bases). The CDR3 contains 14 residues. Germline V lookup: CDR1 SGHTA, CDR2 FQGNSA. The V and J ends lost 6 bases and 7 bases respectively, with 15 bases between them. The chain's CDR3 is CASSPGGGGEKLFF. The CDR3 DNA is TGTGCCAGCAGTCCCGGCGGGGGGGGTGAAAAACTGTTTTTT.

V usage is TRBV6-1 and J usage is TRBJ2-4; D call uncertain. CDR1 and CDR2 from the germline V gene are MNHNS and SASEGT. Trimming removed 2 bases at V and 0 bases at J, with 5 bases between. This CDR3 contains 14 residues. Written as DNA, the CDR3 is TGTGCCAGCAGTGAAAACTCAGCCAAAAACATTCAGTACTTC. Residues: CASSENSAKNIQYF.

On this clonotype: One end of the junction is discordant with germline, which a read error may explain. The genes are TRBV6-1 and TRBJ2-4; a possible D gene is TRBD1 (6 bases). The CDR3 loop spans 14 amino acids. CDR1 and CDR2 from the germline V gene are MNHNS and SASEGT. CDR3 sequence: CRSARLGAKNTQYF. CDR3 in DNA: TGTCGCAGCGCGAGGCTGGGGGCCAAAAACACTCAGTACTTT.

The chain couples TRBV7-8 to TRBJ2-1; tentative D call: TRBD2 (5 bases). TRBJ2-7 matches the DNA end more closely, so the J call is doubtful. Germline V gene sequence: CDR1 SGHVS, CDR2 FQNEAQ. The CDR3 has 14 residues. The CDR3 spells CASSLIEGPHEQYF. As DNA, the CDR3 is TGTGCCAGCAGCTTAATCGAGGGCCCCCACGAGCAGTACTTC.

This clonotype showed up just a few times. The genes are TRBV7-8 and TRBJ2-1, with D maybe TRBD2 (6 bases). The CDR3 totals 14 residues. V lost 8 bases to trimming and J lost 2 bases, with 13 bases between them. CDR1 is SGHVS, CDR2 FQNEAQ, per germline. CDR3 bases: TGTGCCAGCGCGTTGACTAGGACCTACAATGAGCAGTTCTTC. Translation gives CASALTRTYNEQFF.